This T cell receptor beta chain emerged from a study of shared clonotypes between healthy human individuals. Study observations and caveats: Memory subsets generally showed smaller estimated richness than naive subsets did.

CD8 cells classed as naive were CD45RO-negative and positively selected for CCR7, excluding terminally differentiated effector memory CD45RA+ cells. The donor population consisted of healthy HIV-negative adults with no recent acute infections or vaccinations. On this clone: Its antigen is as yet unknown.

The germline gives CDR1 MDHEN, CDR2 SYDVKM. The CDR3 runs 16 residues. V dropped 3 bases and J dropped 4; count of bases not matched to a gene: 7. The method was immunoSEQ multiplex PCR; TCRdb's version includes in-frame clones alone and lacks a portion of them. Among around 2.1 million clones listed, 85% to 95% were seen once. Source material: naive CD8+ T cells from PBMCs. V and J are TRBV28 and TRBJ2-7; 12 positions match TRBD2. The sequence was obtained from a man between 18 and 29 years old in good health. Some clones in this sample may be carry-over from other donors' samples. This CDR3 is CASSFPLLAGGYEQYF. CDR3 coding DNA: TGTGCCAGCAGTTTCCCTCTCCTAGCGGGAGGGTACGAGCAGTACTTC. Together with reference TRBV28 and TRBJ2-7, the CDR3 gives the full variable domain: DVKVTQSSRYLVKRTGEKVFLECVQDMDHENMFWYRQDPGLGLRLIYFSYDVKMKEKGDIPEGYSVSREKKERFSLILESASTNQTSMYLCASSFPLLAGGYEQYFGPGTRLTVT.